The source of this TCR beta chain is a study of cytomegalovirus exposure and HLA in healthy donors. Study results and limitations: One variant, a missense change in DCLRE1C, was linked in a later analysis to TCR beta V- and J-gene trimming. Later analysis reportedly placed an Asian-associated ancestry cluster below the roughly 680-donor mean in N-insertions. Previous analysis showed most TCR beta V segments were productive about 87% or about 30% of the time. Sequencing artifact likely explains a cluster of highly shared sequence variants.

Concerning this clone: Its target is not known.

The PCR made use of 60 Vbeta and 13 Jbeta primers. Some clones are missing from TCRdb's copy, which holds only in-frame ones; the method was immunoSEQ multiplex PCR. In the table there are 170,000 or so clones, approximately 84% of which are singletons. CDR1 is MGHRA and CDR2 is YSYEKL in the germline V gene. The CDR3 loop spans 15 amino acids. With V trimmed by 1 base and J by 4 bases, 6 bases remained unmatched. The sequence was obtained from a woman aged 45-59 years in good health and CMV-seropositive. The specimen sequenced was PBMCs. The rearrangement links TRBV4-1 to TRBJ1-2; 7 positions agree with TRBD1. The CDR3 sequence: CASSQVEAGGYGYTF. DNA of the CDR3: TGCGCCAGCAGCCAAGTTGAGGCAGGGGGCTATGGCTACACCTTC.